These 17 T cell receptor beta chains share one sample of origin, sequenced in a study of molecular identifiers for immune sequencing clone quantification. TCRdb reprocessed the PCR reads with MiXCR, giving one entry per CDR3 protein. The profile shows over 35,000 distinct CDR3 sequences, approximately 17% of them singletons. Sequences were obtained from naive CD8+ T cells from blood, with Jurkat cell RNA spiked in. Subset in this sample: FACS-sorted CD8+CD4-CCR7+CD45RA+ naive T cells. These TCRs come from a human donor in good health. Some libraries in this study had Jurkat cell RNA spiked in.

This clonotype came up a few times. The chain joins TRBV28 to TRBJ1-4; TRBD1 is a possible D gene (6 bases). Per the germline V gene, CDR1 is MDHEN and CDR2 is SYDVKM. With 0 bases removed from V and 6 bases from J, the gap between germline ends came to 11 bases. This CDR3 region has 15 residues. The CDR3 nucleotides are TGTGCCAGCAGTTTATGGGGGGACAACTATGAAAAACTGTTTTTT. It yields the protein CASSLWGDNYEKLFF.

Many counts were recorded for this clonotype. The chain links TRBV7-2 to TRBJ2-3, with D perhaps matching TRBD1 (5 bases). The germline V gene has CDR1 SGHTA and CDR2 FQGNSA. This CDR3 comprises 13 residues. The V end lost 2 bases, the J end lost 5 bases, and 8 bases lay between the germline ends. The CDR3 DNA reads TGTGCCAGCAGCTTATTCAGGGAAGATACGCAGTATTTT. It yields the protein CASSLFREDTQYF.

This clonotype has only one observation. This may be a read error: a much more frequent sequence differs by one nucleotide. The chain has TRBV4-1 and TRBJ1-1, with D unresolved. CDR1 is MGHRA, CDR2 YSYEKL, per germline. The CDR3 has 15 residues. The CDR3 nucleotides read TGCGCCAGCAGCCAAACGGTTTTTATGAACACTGAAGCTCTCTTT. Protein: CASSQTVFMNTEALF.

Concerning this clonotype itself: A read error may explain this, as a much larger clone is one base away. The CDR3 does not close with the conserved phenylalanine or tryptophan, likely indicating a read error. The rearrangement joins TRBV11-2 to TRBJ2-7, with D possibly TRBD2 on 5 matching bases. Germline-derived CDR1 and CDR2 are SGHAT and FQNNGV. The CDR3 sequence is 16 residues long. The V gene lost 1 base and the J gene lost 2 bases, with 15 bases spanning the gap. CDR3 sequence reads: CASSLVSGVFTYEQYL. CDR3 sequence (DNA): TGTGCCAGCAGCTTAGTTTCCGGGGTATTCACCTACGAGCAGTACTTA.

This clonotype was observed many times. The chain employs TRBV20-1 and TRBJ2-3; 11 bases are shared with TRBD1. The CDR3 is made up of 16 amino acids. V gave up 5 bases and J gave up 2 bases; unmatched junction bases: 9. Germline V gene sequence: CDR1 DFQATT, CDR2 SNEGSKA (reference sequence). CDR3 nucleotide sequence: TGCAGTGCTTTCGGACAGGGGGCGCCTACCACAGATACGCAGTATTTT. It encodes CSAFGQGAPTTDTQYF.

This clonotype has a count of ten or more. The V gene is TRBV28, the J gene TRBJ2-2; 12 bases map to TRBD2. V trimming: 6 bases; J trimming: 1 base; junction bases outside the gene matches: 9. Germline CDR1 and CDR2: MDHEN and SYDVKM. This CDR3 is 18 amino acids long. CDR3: CASSLTTSGRRNTGELFF. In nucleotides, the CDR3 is TGTGCCAGCAGCCTGACGACTAGCGGGAGAAGGAACACCGGGGAGCTGTTTTTT. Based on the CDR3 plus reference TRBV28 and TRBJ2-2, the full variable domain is DVKVTQSSRYLVKRTGEKVFLECVQDMDHENMFWYRQDPGLGLRLIYFSYDVKMKEKGDIPEGYSVSREKKERFSLILESASTNQTSMYLCASSLTTSGRRNTGELFFGEGSRLTVL.

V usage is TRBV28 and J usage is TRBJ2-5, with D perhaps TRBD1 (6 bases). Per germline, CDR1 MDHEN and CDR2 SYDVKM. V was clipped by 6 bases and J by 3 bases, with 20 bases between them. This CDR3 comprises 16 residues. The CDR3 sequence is CASSAYRDQTEETQYF. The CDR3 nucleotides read TGTGCCAGCAGCGCCTACAGGGACCAAACCGAAGAGACCCAGTACTTC.

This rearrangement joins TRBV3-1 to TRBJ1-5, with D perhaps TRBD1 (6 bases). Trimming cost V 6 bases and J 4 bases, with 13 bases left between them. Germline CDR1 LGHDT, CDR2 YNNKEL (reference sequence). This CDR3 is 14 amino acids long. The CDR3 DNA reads TGTGCCAGCAGTCAACAGGGAGGGAATCAGCCCCAGCATTTT. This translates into CASSQQGGNQPQHF.

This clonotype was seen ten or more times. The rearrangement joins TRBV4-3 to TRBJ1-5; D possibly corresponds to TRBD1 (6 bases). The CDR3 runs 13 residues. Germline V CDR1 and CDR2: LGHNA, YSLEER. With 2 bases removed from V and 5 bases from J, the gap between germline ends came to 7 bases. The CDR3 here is CASSQWTDQPQHF. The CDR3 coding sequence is TGCGCCAGCAGCCAATGGACAGATCAGCCCCAGCATTTT.

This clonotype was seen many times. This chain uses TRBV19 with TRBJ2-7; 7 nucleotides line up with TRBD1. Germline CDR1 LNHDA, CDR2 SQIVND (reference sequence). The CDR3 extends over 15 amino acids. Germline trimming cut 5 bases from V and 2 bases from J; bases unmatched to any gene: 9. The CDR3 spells CASSHPDRPTYEQYF. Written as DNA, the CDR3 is TGTGCCAGTAGTCATCCGGACAGGCCAACCTACGAGCAGTACTTC.

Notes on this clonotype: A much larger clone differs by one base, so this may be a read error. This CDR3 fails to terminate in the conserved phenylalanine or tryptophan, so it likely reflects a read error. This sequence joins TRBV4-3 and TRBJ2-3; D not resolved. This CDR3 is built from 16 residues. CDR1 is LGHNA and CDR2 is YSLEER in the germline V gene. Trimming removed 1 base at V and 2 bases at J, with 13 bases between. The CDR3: CASSQGTWIFTDTQYL. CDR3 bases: TGCGCCAGCAGCCAAGGGACGTGGATCTTCACAGATACGCAGTATCTT.

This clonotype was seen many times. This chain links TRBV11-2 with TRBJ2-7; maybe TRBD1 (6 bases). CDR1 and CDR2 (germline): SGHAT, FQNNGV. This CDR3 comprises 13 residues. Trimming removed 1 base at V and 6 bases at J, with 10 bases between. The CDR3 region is CASSLVRGSEQYF. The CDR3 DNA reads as TGTGCCAGCAGCTTAGTCAGGGGATCCGAGCAGTACTTC.

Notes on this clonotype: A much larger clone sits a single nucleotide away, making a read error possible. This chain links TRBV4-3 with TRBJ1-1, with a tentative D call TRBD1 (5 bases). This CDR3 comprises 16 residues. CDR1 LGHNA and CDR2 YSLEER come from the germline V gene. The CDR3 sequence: CACSQDPGVGASEAFF. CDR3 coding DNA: TGCGCCTGCAGCCAAGATCCCGGCGTAGGGGCGAGTGAAGCTTTCTTT.

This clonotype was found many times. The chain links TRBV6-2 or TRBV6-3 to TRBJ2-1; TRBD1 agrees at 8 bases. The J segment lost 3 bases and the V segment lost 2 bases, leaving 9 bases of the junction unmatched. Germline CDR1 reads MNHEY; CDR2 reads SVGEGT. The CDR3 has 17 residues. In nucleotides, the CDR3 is TGTGCCAGCAGTTACCCGACAGGGGCCCTTGTCTACAATGAGCAGTTCTTC. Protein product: CASSYPTGALVYNEQFF.

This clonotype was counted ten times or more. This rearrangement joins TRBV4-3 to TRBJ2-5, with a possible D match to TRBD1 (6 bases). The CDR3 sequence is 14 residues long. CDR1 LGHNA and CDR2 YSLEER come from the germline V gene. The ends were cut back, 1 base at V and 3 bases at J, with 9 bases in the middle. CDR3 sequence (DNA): TGCGCCAGCAGCCAAGTTTCAGGGGAAGAGACCCAGTACTTC. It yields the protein CASSQVSGEETQYF.

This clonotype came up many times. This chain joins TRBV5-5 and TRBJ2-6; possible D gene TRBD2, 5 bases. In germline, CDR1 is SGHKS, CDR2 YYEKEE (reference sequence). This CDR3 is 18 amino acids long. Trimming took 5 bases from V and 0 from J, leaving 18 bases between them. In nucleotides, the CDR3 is TGTGCCAGCAGGGGCGAGGATGGAGGCTACTCTGGGGCCAACGTCCTGACTTTC. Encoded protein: CASRGEDGGYSGANVLTF.

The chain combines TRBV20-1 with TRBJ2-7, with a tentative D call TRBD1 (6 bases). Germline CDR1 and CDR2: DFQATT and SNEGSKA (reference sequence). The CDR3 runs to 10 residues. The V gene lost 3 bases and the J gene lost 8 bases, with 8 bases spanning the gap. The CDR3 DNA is TGCAGTGCTAGTACAGGGAAGCAGTACTTC. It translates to CSASTGKQYF.